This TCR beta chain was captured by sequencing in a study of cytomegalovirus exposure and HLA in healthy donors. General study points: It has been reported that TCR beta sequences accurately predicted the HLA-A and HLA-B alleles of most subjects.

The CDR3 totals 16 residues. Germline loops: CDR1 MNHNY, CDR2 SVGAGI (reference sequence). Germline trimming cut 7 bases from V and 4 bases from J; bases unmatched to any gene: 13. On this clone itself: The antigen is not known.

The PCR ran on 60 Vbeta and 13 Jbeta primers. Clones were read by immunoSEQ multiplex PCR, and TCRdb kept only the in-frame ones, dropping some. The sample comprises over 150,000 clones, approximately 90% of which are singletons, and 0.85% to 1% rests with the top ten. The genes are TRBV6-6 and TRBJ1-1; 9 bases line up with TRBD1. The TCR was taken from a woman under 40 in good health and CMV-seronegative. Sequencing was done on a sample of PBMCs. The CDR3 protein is CASKPGQGRGGTEAFF. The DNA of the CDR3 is TGTGCCAGCAAGCCGGGACAGGGTAGGGGAGGCACTGAAGCTTTCTTT.